What follows is one T cell receptor (beta chain) and its context. Time point in this sample: baseline, week 1 (first vaccination visit). Described treatment: pre-vaccination baseline after standard-of-care therapy. This CDR3 spans 15 amino acids. Unmatched junction bases numbered 10, after V lost 7 bases and J lost 6 bases. The germline V gene has CDR1 ENHRY and CDR2 SYGVKD. These data belong to a study of a mutant IDH1 vaccine in newly diagnosed glioma. Using immunoSEQ multiplex PCR, the repertoire was profiled, and TCRdb retains in-frame clones only, with some absent. The sample lists roughly 19,000 clones; around 82% were seen once.

The sequence was obtained from a middle-aged man with glioma. The chain links TRBV10-3 to TRBJ2-1; 9 bases map to TRBD1. The sample in question was PBMCs, obtained from a glioma patient treated with radiotherapy, temozolomide or both. The CDR3 protein is CAINSPGTGSNEQFF. Here the CDR3 DNA reads TGTGCCATCAATAGCCCCGGGACAGGGAGCAATGAGCAGTTCTTC.